This T cell receptor (beta chain) was captured in a study of a mutant IDH1 vaccine in newly diagnosed glioma. Study summary: Administration of eight vaccinations to patients took place in weeks 1, 3, 5, 7, 11, 15, 19, 23. Commencement of vaccination occurred 4-6 weeks following radiotherapy alone, or concurrently with temozolomide cycles.

The length of the CDR3 is 14 residues. Trimming stripped 4 bases from V and 5 bases from J, with 15 bases between. In germline, CDR1 is SGHTA, CDR2 FQGNSA. This clone was found once. Its matching antigen is unknown. Time point described: week 23, last vaccination. Doses of 300 ug of mutant IDH1 20-mer peptide were given with topical imiquimod. Sequencing used immunoSEQ multiplex PCR; TCRdb keeps in-frame clones, though not all of them. The data show about 28,000 clones, around 83% seen once. The receptor was derived from a woman younger than 45 with glioma. The sample was PBMCs, taken from a glioma patient whose treatment included an IDH1 peptide vaccine. The rearrangement links TRBV7-2 to TRBJ2-7; tentatively, D is TRBD2 (5 bases). The CDR3 loop reads CASSSLRVRNEQYF. DNA for the CDR3: TGTGCCAGCAGCTCCCTGAGGGTGAGGAACGAGCAGTACTTC.